This T cell receptor (beta chain) was sequenced in a study of blood T cells in healthy people across ages (dated by TCRdb to 2015 to 2017). About the investigation overall: In model experiments, template switching captured about one uniquely barcoded TCR beta cDNA molecule for every two T cells. Age-related changes in TCR beta repertoire diversity were measured in the study by deep sequencing normalized with unique cDNA molecular identifiers. The donors were divided into four age groups: young (average 16 years), middle-aged (about 40), aged (about 60) and long-lived (about 90). Donors of different ages were randomly distributed across sequencing lanes to avoid experimental bias. For two donors (one aged 18 to 29 and one aged 80 or older), the study analyzed two additional independent replicas of 1 million unique cDNA reads from the same blood draw.

Library construction relied on 5' RACE. The instrument was an Illumina HiSeq 2500. A second 7 to 11 cycle PCR used a sample-barcoded 5' primer and a J-beta primer mix. A template-switch 5' adaptor carrying 12 random nucleotides introduced a unique molecular identifier onto each TCR beta cDNA molecule. Each sample yielded at least 2.5 million CDR3-containing paired-end reads. First-strand cDNA synthesis was performed from all RNA using the Mint cDNA synthesis kit, with priming by a TRBC-specific oligonucleotide. All cDNA was treated with uracil-DNA glycosylase and then went through a first 18-cycle PCR with the universal primers M1SS and BC2_uni_R. Turning to the authors' computational methods: Normalization of each sample was performed by random selection of 1 million high-quality reads, each carrying a distinct molecular identifier. Instead of being binned into consensus sequences, reads with shared molecular identifiers were discarded. MiTCR, set to a Q25 quality threshold and the strictest error-elimination algorithm, was used for CDR3 identification, clonotype clustering and error correction. A nonparametric unseen species model with Euler transformation was used to estimate a lower bound on total TCR beta diversity. The raw public reads went through TCRdb reprocessing: fastp at Q25, MiXCR clone calling, in-frame beta chains kept. Entries that share a CDR3 protein sequence are merged under the most common genes and DNA. In this record, the V and J calls reflect TCRdb's handling and not the investigators' own analysis. A total of over 1,500,000 distinct CDR3 sequences appear in this sample, around 50% of them only once. Together, the top ten hold around 2.1% of the sample.

Results the study describes overall, beyond this receptor: Because profiling used bulk unsorted PBMCs, naive and antigen-experienced compartments could not be compared conclusively. There was a strong correlation between observed TCR beta diversity and the percentage of naive T cells measured by flow cytometry. Because donor CMV infection status was unknown, age-related changes in expanded clonotypes were potentially confounded. Total diversity estimates from one million sequenced T cells were considered lower bounds and underestimates. Compared with the aged group, the long-lived group had more naive CD4+ T cells, fewer expanded clones and increased TCR diversity, a pattern suggesting age selection. As age increased, observed TCR beta diversity per million T cells dropped in a roughly linear way, and a significant reduction was already evident by age about 40.

From the cysteine up to the phenylalanine, the CDR3 has a length of 13 residues. Of the read, only the CDR3 DNA is kept; its 39 bases are in frame from base 1. Taken from the germline V gene (reference sequence), the CDR1 and CDR2 loops are DFQATT and SNEGSKA. Clipping removes 6 bases from V and 5 bases from J, with 7 as the unmatched junction base count. On this clonotype: It lacks a known antigen. Qualities for individual bases were not recorded, and no much larger clone is one base off.

The roughly 38 donors, aged about 6 to 95 years, were systemically healthy Caucasian individuals from Russia. Each donor gave around 9.8 milliliters of peripheral blood, collected into EDTA-treated Vacutainer tubes. Ficoll-Paque density-gradient centrifugation was used to isolate PBMCs, with at least 6 million per sample. Trizol reagent was used to extract total RNA from the PBMCs, yielding at least 5 micrograms per sample. For every donor, an aliquot of PBMCs went through flow cytometry to measure the percentages of naive CD45RAhigh/CD27high T cells. Material: blood. This clonotype was sampled from a woman in her thirties or forties in good health. The chain links TRBV20-1 with TRBJ2-3; TRBD2 matches 8 bases in the middle. The CDR3 protein sequence reads: CSATVGTRDTQYF. The DNA is TGCAGTGCCACTGTGGGGACTAGAGATACGCAGTATTTT.